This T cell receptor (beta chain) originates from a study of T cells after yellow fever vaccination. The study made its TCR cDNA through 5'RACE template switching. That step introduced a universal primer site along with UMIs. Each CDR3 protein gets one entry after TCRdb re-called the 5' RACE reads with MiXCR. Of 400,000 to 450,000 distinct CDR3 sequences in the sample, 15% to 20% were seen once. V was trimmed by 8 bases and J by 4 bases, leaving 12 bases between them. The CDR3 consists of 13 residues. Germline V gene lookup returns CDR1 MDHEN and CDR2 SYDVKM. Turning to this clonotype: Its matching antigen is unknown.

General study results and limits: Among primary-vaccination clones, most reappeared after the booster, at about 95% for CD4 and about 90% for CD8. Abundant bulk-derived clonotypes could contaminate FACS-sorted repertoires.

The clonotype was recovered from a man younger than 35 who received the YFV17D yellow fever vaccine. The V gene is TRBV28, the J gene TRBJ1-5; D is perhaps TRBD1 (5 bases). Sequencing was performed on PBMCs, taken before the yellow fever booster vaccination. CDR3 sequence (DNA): TGTGCCAGCTCGAGGGGCTGGAATCAGCCCCAGCATTTT. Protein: CASSRGWNQPQHF.